This TCR beta chain was observed in a study of blood T cell repertoires in COVID-19. At the level of the study: COVID-19 samples collected from the United States, Italy and Spain covered acute and convalescent phases.

Sequencing was performed with immunoSEQ multiplex PCR; in TCRdb, only in-frame clones are kept and a portion is missing. The sample gives fewer than 250,000 clones, roughly four fifths of which show up once; around 3.5% is in the top ten. This study enrolled people aged about 18 to 100 from approximately 24 US geographic areas. The study assigned cohorts using participant-reported clinical history. The length of the CDR3 is 14 residues. The ends lost 5 bases at V and 3 bases at J; junction bases unmatched: 5. Germline-derived CDR1 and CDR2 are SGHRS and YFSETQ. Sequencing was carried out using PBMCs or T cells enriched from blood (not recorded which). This clonotype originated in a woman in her 40s who had been exposed to COVID-19. This sequence joins TRBV5-1 and TRBJ2-7, with TRBD1 identical over 10 bases. The CDR3 region has the DNA TGCGCCAGCAGAGCCGGGACAGGGGACTACGAGCAGTACTTC. Encoded protein: CASRAGTGDYEQYF.